This paragraph reports one T cell receptor beta chain. Its target is unknown. The CDR3 has 15 amino acids. V was clipped by 6 bases and J by 0 bases, with 16 bases between them. The germline V gene encodes CDR1 DFQATT and CDR2 SNEGSKA (reference sequence). This sample was taken from a study of T cell repertoires in cytomegalovirus infection. Study in general: Indications came from public TCR beta signatures; they pointed to CMV infection and to a matching HLA type.

Findings and limits, study-wide: HLA-C-restricted CMV clonotypes gave the most frequent clonotype in two of eight donors.

A single record per CDR3 protein comes from TCRdb applying MiXCR to the reads. The repertoire holds 200,000 to 250,000 distinct CDR3 sequences, with around 6.6% as singletons. The rearrangement links TRBV20-1 to TRBJ2-3; D perhaps matches TRBD1 (5 bases). This TCR was recovered from a human donor in good health (CMV status not recorded). Some clones in this sample may be carry-over from other donors' samples. What was sequenced was PBMCs. The CDR3 loop reads CSAHDSQSSTDTQYF. DNA for the CDR3: TGCAGTGCCCATGACAGCCAATCTAGCACAGATACGCAGTATTTT.